The rows below give T cell receptor beta chains drawn from one sample of a study of blood T cell repertoires in COVID-19. TCRdb's table, derived via immunoSEQ multiplex PCR, lists solely in-frame clones and lacks some. The sample yields about 160,000 clones, 85% seen once. Sequenced input: peripheral blood. The origin of the receptors is a human donor with acute or convalescent COVID-19. The donor label of this sample is uncertain. The CDR3 runs from the conserved cysteine through the conserved F or W. The D gene is left open where the match is weak. Clone size is not always given. Where it is, it says once, few, many or a class for expanded clones.

TRBJ2-1 12 TRBD1 . TRBV11-2 CASSLPPDRPFF TGTGCCAGCAGCCTCCCCCCGGACAGGCCGTTCTTC
TRBJ2-5 15 TRBD2 . TRBV9 CASSSRNGGQETQYF TGTGCCAGCAGCTCCCGAAACGGGGGGCAAGAGACCCAGTACTTC
TRBJ2-7 15 TRBD1 . TRBV4-2 CASSQPGDREYEQYF TGTGCCAGCAGCCAGCCGGGGGACAGGGAGTACGAGCAGTACTTC
TRBJ1-1 14 . . TRBV27 CASSLNRVSTEAFF TGTGCCAGCAGTTTAAACAGGGTTAGCACTGAAGCTTTCTTT
TRBJ2-7 17 TRBD2 many TRBV3-1/TRBV3-2 CASSQDGLAGGLHEQYF TGTGCCAGCAGCCAAGATGGGCTAGCGGGGGGGCTCCACGAGCAGTACTTC
TRBJ2-3 14 . . TRBV13 CASSLGRGTDTQYF TGTGCCAGCAGCTTAGGTCGCGGCACAGATACGCAGTATTTT
TRBJ1-6 15 . . TRBV28 CASSSGPGRASPLHF TGTGCCAGCAGCTCAGGCCCGGGAAGAGCTTCACCCCTCCACTTT
TRBJ1-2 13 . few TRBV5-1 CASSLAGFYGYTF TGCGCCAGCAGCTTGGCAGGGTTCTATGGCTACACCTTC
TRBJ2-2 13 . . TRBV3-1/TRBV3-2 CASSQDNAGELFF TGTGCCAGCAGCCAAGATAATGCCGGGGAGCTGTTTTTT
TRBJ1-1 14 TRBD1 . TRBV14 CASRPTGRNTEAFF TGTGCCAGCAGACCGACAGGGAGGAACACTGAAGCTTTCTTT
TRBJ2-3 16 . . TRBV23-1 CASTPRRVARTDTQYF TGCGCCAGCACTCCTCGGCGGGTCGCCCGCACAGATACGCAGTATTTT
TRBJ2-7 13 . . TRBV7-3 CASSLTRSYEQYF TGTGCCAGCAGCTTGACTAGATCCTACGAGCAGTACTTC
TRBJ1-6 15 . . TRBV11-3 CASSLGGKDNSPLHF TGTGCCAGCAGCTTAGGAGGGAAGGATAATTCACCCCTCCACTTT
TRBJ1-2 11 . . TRBV7-9 CASSAAYGYTF TGTGCCAGCAGCGCGGCCTATGGCTACACCTTC
TRBJ1-1 14 TRBD1 . TRBV2 CASSGQGAQTEAFF TGTGCCAGCAGTGGTCAGGGGGCGCAGACTGAAGCTTTCTTT
TRBJ1-3 15 . . TRBV5-5 CASSLGRGSGNTIYF TGTGCCAGCAGCTTGGGTAGGGGCTCTGGAAACACCATATATTTT
TRBJ1-2 13 . . TRBV18 CASSPNRDYGYTF TGTGCCAGCTCACCAAACAGGGATTATGGCTACACCTTC
TRBJ2-6 15 TRBD1 . TRBV29-1 CSAGQGSTGANVLTF TGCAGCGCGGGACAGGGTAGTACTGGGGCCAACGTCCTGACTTTC
TRBJ1-4 14 . many TRBV7-9 CASRKQGEGEKLFF TGTGCCAGCAGAAAACAGGGTGAAGGAGAAAAACTGTTTTTT
TRBJ1-2 18 TRBD1 . TRBV7-2 CASRPGGTGGYQTYGYTF TGTGCCAGCAGACCAGGCGGGACAGGGGGTTACCAAACCTATGGCTACACCTTC
TRBJ2-7 11 . . TRBV25-1 CAGRLDHEQYF TGTGCCGGGAGACTAGACCACGAGCAGTACTTC
TRBJ1-3 12 . . TRBV5-1 CASSWDRNTIYF TGCGCCAGCAGCTGGGACAGAAACACCATATATTTT
TRBJ2-1 14 . once TRBV28 CASTAGARGNEQFF TGTGCCAGCACCGCGGGGGCCCGGGGCAATGAGCAGTTCTTC
TRBJ2-7 12 . few TRBV30 CAWSGGTYEQYF TGTGCCTGGAGCGGTGGTACCTACGAGCAGTACTTC
TRBJ2-2 14 . . TRBV5-1 CASSPHRVDGELFF TGCGCCAGCAGCCCCCACAGGGTTGACGGGGAGCTGTTTTTT
TRBJ2-1 19 TRBD2 . TRBV15 CATSREDPGLAGTYNEQFF TGTGCCACCAGCAGAGAGGATCCGGGACTAGCGGGTACCTACAATGAGCAGTTCTTC
TRBJ1-5 16 TRBD1 . TRBV6-1 CASSEEGTASNQPQHF TGTGCCAGCAGTGAAGAAGGGACAGCCTCTAATCAGCCCCAGCATTTT
TRBJ1-5 15 . . TRBV2 CASSEVRGAYQPQHF TGTGCCAGCAGTGAAGTCAGGGGCGCGTACCAGCCCCAGCATTTT
TRBJ1-1 18 TRBD1 . TRBV5-4 CASSPRTGGSRMNTEAFF TGTGCCAGCAGCCCTCGGACAGGGGGCTCCCGAATGAACACTGAAGCTTTCTTT
TRBJ1-2 15 TRBD1 . TRBV24-1 CATSDPGQGTHGYTF TGTGCCACCAGTGATCCGGGACAGGGCACCCATGGCTACACCTTC
TRBJ2-7 16 TRBD2 . TRBV18 CASSPGMLGGSYEQYF TGTGCCAGCTCACCGGGGATGTTGGGGGGGTCCTACGAGCAGTACTTC
TRBJ1-5 13 . . TRBV18 CASSSGGSQPQHF TGTGCCAGCTCATCGGGGGGGAGTCAGCCCCAGCATTTT
TRBJ1-5 14 TRBD1 . TRBV5-1 CASSGTENYQPQHF TGCGCCAGCAGTGGGACAGAGAACTATCAGCCCCAGCATTTT
TRBJ1-5 14 TRBD1 . TRBV2 CASKTGGQSQPQHF TGTGCCAGCAAGACAGGGGGCCAAAGTCAGCCCCAGCATTTT
TRBJ1-4 17 . . TRBV5-1 CASSLGRALGTGEKLFF TGCGCCAGCAGCTTGGGCCGGGCGCTCGGGACTGGAGAAAAACTGTTTTTT
TRBJ2-2 15 . . TRBV4-3 CASSPDGRATGELFF TGCGCCAGCAGCCCTGATGGGCGTGCCACCGGGGAGCTGTTTTTT
TRBJ2-1 15 TRBD2 once TRBV5-1 CASSLDAASGGKQFF TGCGCCAGCAGCTTGGACGCGGCTAGCGGGGGGAAGCAGTTCTTC
TRBJ2-5 16 TRBD2 . TRBV28 CASSLGSGGTQETQYF TGTGCCAGCAGCCTCGGTAGCGGGGGGACACAAGAGACCCAGTACTTC
TRBJ2-7 14 . . TRBV10-2 CASSDQAQAYEQYF TGCGCCAGCAGTGACCAGGCCCAAGCCTACGAGCAGTACTTC
TRBJ1-2 12 . . TRBV7-2 CASKHRAYGYTF TGTGCCAGCAAGCACAGGGCGTATGGCTACACCTTC
TRBJ2-7 15 . few TRBV2 CASMWRWTAPYEQYF TGTGCCAGCATGTGGAGGTGGACAGCCCCCTACGAGCAGTACTTC
TRBJ1-2 14 . . TRBV19 CASSIGDRTYGYTF TGTGCCAGTAGTATAGGCGACAGGACCTATGGCTACACCTTC
TRBJ2-3 15 . . TRBV10-2 CASSESSRQTDTQYF TGCGCCAGCAGTGAGTCGTCCAGGCAGACAGATACGCAGTATTTT
TRBJ2-5 14 TRBD2 . TRBV5-1 CASSFSGGRETQYF TGCGCCAGCAGCTTTAGCGGGGGTCGCGAGACCCAGTACTTC
TRBJ1-1 12 . . TRBV3-1/TRBV3-2 CASSPSGRPAFF TGTGCCAGCAGCCCGTCAGGGCGACCCGCTTTCTTT
TRBJ1-2 15 . . TRBV7-3 CASSLTPGSLYGYTF TGTGCCAGCAGCTTAACCCCAGGCAGCCTCTATGGCTACACCTTC
TRBJ1-1 13 . once TRBV10-1 CASSSTGYTEAFF TGCGCCAGCAGTTCGACAGGTTACACTGAAGCTTTCTTT
TRBJ2-3 15 TRBD1 once TRBV19 CASSMDRVGSDTQYF TGTGCCAGTAGTATGGACAGGGTTGGGTCAGATACGCAGTATTTT
TRBJ2-4 16 TRBD1 . TRBV7-6 CASSLAQGVAKNIQYF TGTGCCAGCAGCTTAGCGCAGGGGGTGGCCAAAAACATTCAGTACTTC
TRBJ2-7 15 TRBD1 . TRBV18 CASSPGTGLSYEQYF TGTGCCAGCTCACCCGGGACAGGGCTGTCCTACGAGCAGTACTTC